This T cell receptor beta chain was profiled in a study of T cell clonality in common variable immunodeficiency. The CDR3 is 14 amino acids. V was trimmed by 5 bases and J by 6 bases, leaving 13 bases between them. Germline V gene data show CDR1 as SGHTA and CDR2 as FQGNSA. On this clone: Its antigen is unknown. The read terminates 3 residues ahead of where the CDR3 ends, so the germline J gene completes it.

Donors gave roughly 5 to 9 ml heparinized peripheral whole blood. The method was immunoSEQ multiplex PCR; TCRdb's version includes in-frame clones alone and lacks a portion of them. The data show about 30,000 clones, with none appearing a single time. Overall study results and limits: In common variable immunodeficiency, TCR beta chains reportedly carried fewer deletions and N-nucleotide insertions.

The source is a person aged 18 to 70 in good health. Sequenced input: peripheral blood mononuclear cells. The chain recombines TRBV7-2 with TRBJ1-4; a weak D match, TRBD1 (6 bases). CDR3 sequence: CASSPRTAHEKLFF. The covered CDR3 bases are TGTGCCAGCAGCCCCCGGACAGCGCATGAAAAA. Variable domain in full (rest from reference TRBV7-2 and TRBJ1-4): GAGVSQSPSNKVTEKGKDVELRCDPISGHTALYWYRQSLGQGLEFLIYFQGNSAPDKSGLPSDRFSAERTGGSVSTLTIQRTQQEDSAVYLCASSPRTAHEKLFFGSGTQLSVL.